The clone carrying this T cell receptor beta chain was seen a few times. Antigen: not known. A second roughly 6 to 11 cycle PCR used barcoded and J-beta primers. From each sample, at least 3 million paired-end reads containing CDR3 were obtained. One entry per CDR3 protein, called by TCRdb with MiXCR from the 5' RACE reads. In the table there are about 1.5 million distinct CDR3 sequences, about 45% of which are singletons. These data originate in a study of blood T cells in healthy people across ages. Every donor gave 8 to 10 milliliters of peripheral blood. Regarding the study as a whole: Diversity of TCR beta per million T cells declined in a roughly linear way with age.

The CDR3 spans 12 residues. Trimming removed 7 bases from V and 5 bases from J, with 11 bases in between. The germline CDR1 and CDR2 sequences are MDHEN and SYDVKM. The sequencing sample was made of blood. V usage is TRBV28 and J usage is TRBJ1-1, with D maybe TRBD1 (6 bases). The receptor was isolated from a woman aged 18-29 years in good health. CDR3 DNA: TGTGCCAGCAAGGGGGGGGGGACTGAAGCTTTCTTT. This codes for CASKGGGTEAFF. The entire variable domain, with the rest obtained from reference TRBV28 and TRBJ1-1, is as follows: DVKVTQSSRYLVKRTGEKVFLECVQDMDHENMFWYRQDPGLGLRLIYFSYDVKMKEKGDIPEGYSVSREKKERFSLILESASTNQTSMYLCASKGGGTEAFFGQGTRLTVV.